Listed here are 26 T cell receptor beta chains from one sample, sequenced in a study of blood T cell repertoires in COVID-19. TCRdb's table, derived via immunoSEQ multiplex PCR, lists solely in-frame clones and lacks some. The data contain 200,000 to 300,000 clones, approximately 91% of them singletons. Sequences were obtained from peripheral blood. The receptors derive from a human donor in a cohort sampled during active COVID-19.

The V and J genes are TRBV4-2 and TRBJ1-6, with unresolved D. Germline assignment: CDR1 LGHNA and CDR2 YNFKEQ. V shed 0 bases and J shed 10 bases, with 7 bases lying between them. CDR3 length equals 13 residues. This chain's CDR3 is CASSQDSSSPLHF. The CDR3 DNA reads TGTGCCAGCAGCCAAGATTCAAGCTCACCCCTCCACTTT.

The chain couples TRBV5-4 to TRBJ1-3; 9 positions match TRBD1. Germline-derived CDR1 and CDR2 are SGHNT and YYREEE (reference sequence). The V segment lost 4 bases and the J segment 9 bases; nucleotides outside the gene matches: 8. The CDR3 has 14 amino acids. The CDR3: CASSADRGRGTIYF. The CDR3 nucleotides read TGTGCCAGCAGCGCCGACAGGGGGAGGGGCACCATATATTTT.

This chain links TRBV5-1 with TRBJ1-2, with D perhaps matching TRBD1 (5 bases). V dropped 4 bases and J dropped 6 bases, with 16 bases sitting between them. CDR1 is SGHRS and CDR2 is YFSETQ in the germline V gene. The CDR3 loop spans 14 amino acids. DNA for the CDR3: TGCGCCAGCAGCAAAGGGGTTCCGGACGATGGCTACACCTTC. Protein sequence: CASSKGVPDDGYTF.

CDR3 in amino acids: CASSPHTTSGQETQYF. CDR3 DNA: TGCGCCAGCTCCCCCCATACGACTAGCGGCCAAGAGACCCAGTACTTC. The rearrangement joins TRBV4-3 to TRBJ2-5; 9 bases are shared with TRBD2. The germline V gene encodes CDR1 LGHNA and CDR2 YSLEER. V lost 8 bases to trimming and J lost 1 base; unmatched junction nucleotides: 11. The CDR3 length is 16 residues.

The chain uses TRBV12-3 or TRBV12-4 and TRBJ2-1, with D possibly TRBD2 on 6 matching bases. There are 13 residues in the CDR3. Deletions cut 3 bases from V and 13 bases from J, with 16 bases between. The chain's CDR3 is CASSFEGAGIQFF. The CDR3 DNA reads as TGTGCCAGCAGTTTCGAAGGGGCGGGGATCCAGTTCTTC.

This clone showed up just a few times. The chain carries TRBV6-2 or TRBV6-3 and TRBJ2-1; 9 nucleotides line up with TRBD2. The germline CDR1 and CDR2 sequences are MNHEY and SVGEGT. Germline trimming cut 5 bases from V and 7 bases from J; bases unmatched to any gene: 6. The CDR3 spans 14 residues. The CDR3 sequence: CASSGSLAGNEQFF. Written as DNA, the CDR3 is TGTGCCAGCAGTGGGAGCCTAGCGGGAAATGAGCAGTTCTTC.

The V gene is TRBV28, the J gene TRBJ2-1; 10 bases are a match to TRBD2. V gave up 2 bases and J gave up 1 base; unmatched junction bases: 5. Germline V gene lookup returns CDR1 MDHEN and CDR2 SYDVKM. This CDR3 has 17 amino acids. The CDR3 nucleotides read TGTGCCAGCAGTTTACCCACTAGCGGGGTATCCTACAATGAGCAGTTCTTC. Protein sequence: CASSLPTSGVSYNEQFF.

The chain is built from TRBV10-3 and TRBJ2-7, with 7 bases identical to TRBD1. V dropped 6 bases and J dropped 5; count of bases not matched to a gene: 4. Germline loops: CDR1 ENHRY, CDR2 SYGVKD. CDR3 length: 12 residues. For the CDR3, the DNA is TGTGCCATCAGAGGGGGCCAAAACGAGCAGTACTTC. The encoded protein is CAIRGGQNEQYF.

This chain links TRBV6-5 with TRBJ2-7, with D possibly being TRBD2 (6 bases). Germline V CDR1 and CDR2: MNHEY, SVGAGI. Trimming took 7 bases from V and 7 from J, leaving 17 bases between them. The length of the CDR3 is 13 residues. CDR3: CASKGRERGEQYF. In DNA, the CDR3 is TGTGCCAGCAAGGGACGGGAGCGAGGAGAGCAGTACTTC.

This clone came up once. The rearrangement joins TRBV6-4 to TRBJ2-6; TRBD2 matches at 10 bases. The CDR3 runs to 18 residues. V was clipped by 2 bases and J by 3 bases; unmatched bases: 7. The germline V gene encodes CDR1 MRHNA and CDR2 SNTAGT. The CDR3 region is CASSDGLAGVSGANVLTF. The DNA of the CDR3 is TGTGCCAGCAGTGACGGCCTAGCGGGAGTCAGTGGGGCCAACGTCCTGACTTTC.

V and J are TRBV7-9 and TRBJ1-2; D call uncertain. Per the germline V gene, CDR1 is SEHNR and CDR2 is FQNEAQ (reference sequence). CDR3 length: 16 residues. Trimming shortened V by 2 bases and J by 4 bases, and 17 bases separated the two germline ends. The CDR3 bases are TGTGCCAGCAGCTTATTAGTGAAGGAGGCCCGCTATGGCTACACCTTC. Amino acid sequence: CASSLLVKEARYGYTF.

This chain links TRBV5-6 with TRBJ1-3, with 7 nucleotides matching TRBD1. The germline gives CDR1 SGHDT, CDR2 YYEEEE. Trimming cost V 4 bases and J 1 base; bases outside gene matches: 2. This CDR3 contains 14 residues. The CDR3 reads CASSVQGSGNTIYF. In DNA, the CDR3 is TGTGCCAGCAGCGTACAGGGGTCTGGAAACACCATATATTTT.

The chain employs TRBV2 and TRBJ1-5; D possibly corresponds to TRBD1 (5 bases). Germline V gene sequence: CDR1 SNHLY, CDR2 FYNNEI. The CDR3 contains 13 residues. V lost 7 bases and J lost 1, with 8 bases in between. CDR3 coding DNA: TGTGCCAGCAATCGGGGGAGCAATCAGCCCCAGCATTTT. It is translated as CASNRGSNQPQHF.

The genes are TRBV9 and TRBJ1-3, with D possibly being TRBD1 (5 bases). Between the trimmed V and J ends, which lost 0 bases and 3 bases, there was a span of 13 bases. Germline-derived CDR1 and CDR2 are SGDLS and YYNGEE. The CDR3 loop spans 16 amino acids. The CDR3 region is CASSVAPGNLGNTIYF. CDR3 coding DNA: TGTGCCAGCAGCGTAGCCCCAGGGAACCTTGGAAACACCATATATTTT.

This chain uses TRBV19 with TRBJ2-5; a weak D match, TRBD1 (5 bases). The V gene lost 5 bases and the J gene lost 6 bases, with 13 bases spanning the gap. Per the germline V gene, CDR1 is LNHDA and CDR2 is SQIVND (reference sequence). CDR3 length: 13 amino acids. The chain's CDR3 is CASSADSGKTQYF. CDR3 coding DNA: TGTGCCAGTAGTGCAGACAGTGGGAAGACCCAGTACTTC.

The V gene is TRBV5-1, the J gene TRBJ2-1, with 12 nucleotides matching TRBD2. Germline assignment: CDR1 SGHRS and CDR2 YFSETQ. The trim removed 1 base at V and 6 bases at J, leaving 2 bases unmatched. This CDR3 region has 15 residues. As DNA, the CDR3 is TGCGCCAGCAGCTTGCAGACTAGCGGGGGCAATGAGCAGTTCTTC. It is translated as CASSLQTSGGNEQFF. The full variable domain, its missing parts supplied by reference TRBV5-1 and TRBJ2-1, is KAGVTQTPRYLIKTRGQQVTLSCSPISGHRSVSWYQQTPGQGLQFLFEYFSETQRNKGNFPGRFSGRQFSNSRSEMNVSTLELGDSALYLCASSLQTSGGNEQFFGPGTRLTVL.

The V call is TRBV4-3, the J call TRBJ2-7; 8 nucleotides match TRBD2. CDR3 length equals 15 residues. V shed 2 bases and J 0 bases; nucleotides not matched to a gene: 3. Looked up from germline, CDR1 is LGHNA and CDR2 is YSLEER. The CDR3 loop reads CASSQRLAPSYEQYF. The CDR3 DNA reads as TGCGCCAGCAGCCAAAGACTAGCGCCCTCCTACGAGCAGTACTTC.

J is TRBJ1-4 and V is TRBV9; TRBD1 aligns across 9 bases. V lost 0 bases to trimming and J lost 6 bases; unmatched junction nucleotides: 3. From germline, CDR1 is SGDLS and CDR2 YYNGEE. The CDR3 contains 15 residues. The CDR3 nucleotides are TGTGCCAGCAGCGTAGCGGGGACAGGGTATGAAAAACTGTTTTTT. It is translated as CASSVAGTGYEKLFF.

This chain joins TRBV27 and TRBJ1-1; D remains ambiguous. Trimming removed 5 bases at V and 8 bases at J, with 12 bases between. This CDR3 contains 12 residues. CDR1 and CDR2 (germline): MNHEY, SMNVEV (reference sequence). CDR3 sequence (DNA): TGTGCCAGCAGTGCTGGGTTGAGGGAAGCTTTCTTT. It codes for CASSAGLREAFF.

The rearrangement uses TRBV15 and TRBJ1-5, with D unresolved. The V gene lost 2 bases and the J gene lost 7 bases, with 9 bases spanning the gap. Germline lookup yields CDR1 LNHNV and CDR2 YYDKDF (reference sequence). The CDR3 is 13 residues long. As DNA, the CDR3 is TGTGCCACCAGCAGACCGGAGCGGCAGCCCCAGCATTTT. Translated, it gives CATSRPERQPQHF.

The chain couples TRBV11-1 to TRBJ1-5, with TRBD1 matching over 8 bases. There are 14 residues in the CDR3. V trimming: 1 base; J trimming: 4 bases; junction bases outside the gene matches: 0. Germline assignment: CDR1 SGHAT and CDR2 FQDESV (reference sequence). CDR3 bases: TGTGCCAGCAGCTTAGGGACAGGGAATCAGCCCCAGCATTTT. This codes for CASSLGTGNQPQHF.

V is TRBV6-5 and J is TRBJ1-1; D remains ambiguous. This CDR3 is 15 amino acids long. The V and J ends lost 2 bases and 3 bases respectively, with 13 bases between them. Germline V CDR1 and CDR2: MNHEY, SVGAGI. The CDR3 is CASSYSPLPYTEAFF. In DNA, the CDR3 is TGTGCCAGCAGTTACAGCCCGCTTCCCTACACTGAAGCTTTCTTT.

This clone was detected once. This chain connects TRBV5-1 to TRBJ1-2; no clear D gene. The V and J ends lost 2 bases and 6 bases respectively, with 8 bases between them. Germline V CDR1 and CDR2: SGHRS, YFSETQ. The CDR3 has 12 amino acids. The CDR3 spells CASSFTANGYTF. The CDR3 bases are TGCGCCAGCAGCTTTACAGCAAATGGCTACACCTTC.

V and J are TRBV5-6 and TRBJ1-1, with TRBD1 as a possible D gene (5 bases). Germline V gene sequence: CDR1 SGHDT, CDR2 YYEEEE. This CDR3 spans 15 amino acids. The V end was cut by 4 bases, the J end by 2 bases, with 15 bases between. In nucleotides, the CDR3 is TGTGCCAGCAGCGGGGCAACAGAAGCCAACACTGAAGCTTTCTTT. This gives the protein CASSGATEANTEAFF.

The J gene is TRBJ1-2, the V gene TRBV4-2, with D perhaps TRBD1 (6 bases). Germline V CDR1 and CDR2: LGHNA, YNFKEQ. Trimming removed 6 bases at V and 6 bases at J, with 14 bases between. The CDR3 has 13 residues. The CDR3 reads CASSQPGADGYTF. The CDR3 bases are TGTGCCAGCAGTCAACCAGGGGCGGATGGCTACACCTTC.

The gene calls are TRBV7-8 and TRBJ1-1, with no clear D. V lost 5 bases and J 11 bases, leaving 9 bases between the germline ends. CDR1 is SGHVS, CDR2 FQNEAQ, per germline. This CDR3 spans 10 amino acids. This CDR3 reads CASSPTRAFF. CDR3 nucleotide sequence: TGTGCCAGCAGCCCGACTAGGGCTTTCTTT.